This T cell receptor beta chain is drawn from a study of T-cell reconstitution after alpha-beta-depleted transplantation in children. This clonotype was recorded a few times. Germline-derived CDR1 and CDR2 are GTSNPN and SVGIG (reference sequence). V shed 2 bases, J shed 0 bases, and the junction held 13 bases outside the gene matches. The CDR3 totals 18 residues. The TCRbeta library was prepared with unique molecular identifiers. TCRdb called the PCR reads again in MiXCR, with one record for every CDR3 protein. The top ten clones hold 2% to 3% of a sample with about 500,000 distinct CDR3 sequences, approximately 29% of them seen once.

The sequence was obtained from a human donor who donated a stem cell graft to a child with aplastic anemia. The material sequenced was PBMCs from the stem cell graft donor, taken from the stem cell graft. This chain connects TRBV30 to TRBJ2-5; 9 nucleotides agree with TRBD2. The CDR3 region is CAWSTRIIAGDNQETQYF. CDR3 in DNA: TGTGCCTGGAGTACCCGAATCATAGCGGGAGACAACCAAGAGACCCAGTACTTC.